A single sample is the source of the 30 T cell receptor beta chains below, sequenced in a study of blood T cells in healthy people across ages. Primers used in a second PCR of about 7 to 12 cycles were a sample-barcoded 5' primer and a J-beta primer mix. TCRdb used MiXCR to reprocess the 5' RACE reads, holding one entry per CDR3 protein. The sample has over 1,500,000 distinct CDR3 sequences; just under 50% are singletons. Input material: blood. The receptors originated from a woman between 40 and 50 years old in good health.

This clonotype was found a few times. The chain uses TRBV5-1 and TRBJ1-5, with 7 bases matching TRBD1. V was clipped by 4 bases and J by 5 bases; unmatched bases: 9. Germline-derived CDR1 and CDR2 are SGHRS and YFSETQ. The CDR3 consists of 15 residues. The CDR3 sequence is CASSPTGTADQPQHF. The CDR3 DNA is TGCGCCAGCAGCCCGACCGGGACAGCGGATCAGCCCCAGCATTTT.

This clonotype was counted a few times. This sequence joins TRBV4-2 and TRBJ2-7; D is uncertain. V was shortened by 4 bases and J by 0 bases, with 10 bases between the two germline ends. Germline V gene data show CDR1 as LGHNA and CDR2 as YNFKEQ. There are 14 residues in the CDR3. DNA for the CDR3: TGTGCCAGCAGCCCCGTGACAAGCTCCTACGAGCAGTACTTC. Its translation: CASSPVTSSYEQYF.

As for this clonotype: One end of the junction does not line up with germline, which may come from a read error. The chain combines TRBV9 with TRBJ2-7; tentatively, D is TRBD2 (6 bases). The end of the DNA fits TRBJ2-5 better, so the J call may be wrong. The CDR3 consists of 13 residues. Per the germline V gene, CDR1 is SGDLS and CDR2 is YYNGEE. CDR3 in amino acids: CASRAGLQGTQYF. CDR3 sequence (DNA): TGTGCCAGCAGGGCGGGACTCCAAGGGACCCAGTACTTC.

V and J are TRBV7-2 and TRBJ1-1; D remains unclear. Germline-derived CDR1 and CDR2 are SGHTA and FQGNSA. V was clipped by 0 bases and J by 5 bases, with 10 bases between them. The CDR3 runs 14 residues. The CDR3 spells CASSLASVRTEAFF. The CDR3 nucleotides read TGTGCCAGCAGCTTAGCCTCCGTCCGTACTGAAGCTTTCTTT. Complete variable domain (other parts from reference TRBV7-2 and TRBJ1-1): GAGVSQSPSNKVTEKGKDVELRCDPISGHTALYWYRQSLGQGLEFLIYFQGNSAPDKSGLPSDRFSAERTGGSVSTLTIQRTQQEDSAVYLCASSLASVRTEAFFGQGTRLTVV.

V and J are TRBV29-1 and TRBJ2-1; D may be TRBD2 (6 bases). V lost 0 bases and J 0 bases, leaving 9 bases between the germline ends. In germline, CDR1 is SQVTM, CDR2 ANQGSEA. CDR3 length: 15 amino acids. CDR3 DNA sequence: TGCAGCGTTGAAGAGTCCGGGAGCTCCTACAATGAGCAGTTCTTC. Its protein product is CSVEESGSSYNEQFF.

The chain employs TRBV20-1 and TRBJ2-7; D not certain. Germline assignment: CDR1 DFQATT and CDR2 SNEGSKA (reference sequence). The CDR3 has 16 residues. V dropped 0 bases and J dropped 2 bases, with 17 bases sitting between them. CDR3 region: CSARDPASGRTYEQYF. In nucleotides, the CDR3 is TGCAGTGCTAGAGATCCCGCCAGTGGACGCACCTACGAGCAGTACTTC.

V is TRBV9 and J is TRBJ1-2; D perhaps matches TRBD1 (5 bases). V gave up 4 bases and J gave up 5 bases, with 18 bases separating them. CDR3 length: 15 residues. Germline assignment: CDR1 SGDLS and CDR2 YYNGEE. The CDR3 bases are TGTGCCAGCAGCCTAGACCTCGGGACCGTTTATGGCTACACCTTC. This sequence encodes CASSLDLGTVYGYTF.

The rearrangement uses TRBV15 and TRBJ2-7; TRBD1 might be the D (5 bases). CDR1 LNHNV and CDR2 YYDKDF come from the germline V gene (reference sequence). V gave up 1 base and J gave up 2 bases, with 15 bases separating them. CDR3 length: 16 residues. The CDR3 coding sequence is TGTGCCACCAGCAGAGCTAGGGGAACCACCGCCTACGAGCAGTACTTC. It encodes CATSRARGTTAYEQYF. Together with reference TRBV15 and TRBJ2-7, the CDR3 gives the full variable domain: DAMVIQNPRYQVTQFGKPVTLSCSQTLNHNVMYWYQQKSSQAPKLLFHYYDKDFNNEADTPDNFQSRRPNTSFCFLDIRSPGLGDTAMYLCATSRARGTTAYEQYFGPGTRLTVT.

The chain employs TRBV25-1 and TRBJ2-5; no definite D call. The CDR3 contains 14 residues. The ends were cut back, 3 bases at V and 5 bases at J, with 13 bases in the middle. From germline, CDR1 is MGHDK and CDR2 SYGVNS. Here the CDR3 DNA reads TGTGCCAGCAGTGACCCGTGGGCCGGGGAGACCCAGTACTTC. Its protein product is CASSDPWAGETQYF.

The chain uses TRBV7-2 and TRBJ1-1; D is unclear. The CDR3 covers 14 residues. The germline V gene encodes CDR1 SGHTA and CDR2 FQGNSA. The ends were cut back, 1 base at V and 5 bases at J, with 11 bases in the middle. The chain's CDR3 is CASSLEALRTEAFF. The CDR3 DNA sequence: TGTGCCAGCAGCTTAGAGGCCCTTCGGACTGAAGCTTTCTTT.

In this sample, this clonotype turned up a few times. CDR3 residues: CSASGSAKNIQYF. Here the CDR3 DNA reads TGCAGTGCTAGTGGTAGCGCCAAAAACATTCAGTACTTC. The chain carries TRBV20-1 and TRBJ2-4, with D hard to call. Germline V lookup: CDR1 DFQATT, CDR2 SNEGSKA (reference sequence). V was clipped by 3 bases and J by 1 base, with 7 bases between them. The CDR3 has 13 residues.

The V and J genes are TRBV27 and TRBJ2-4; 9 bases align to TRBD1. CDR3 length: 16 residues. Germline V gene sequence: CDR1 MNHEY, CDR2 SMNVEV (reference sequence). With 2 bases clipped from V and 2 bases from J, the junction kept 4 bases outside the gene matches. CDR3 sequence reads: CASSLGTGTTKNIQYF. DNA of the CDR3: TGTGCCAGCAGTTTAGGGACAGGGACGACCAAAAACATTCAGTACTTC.

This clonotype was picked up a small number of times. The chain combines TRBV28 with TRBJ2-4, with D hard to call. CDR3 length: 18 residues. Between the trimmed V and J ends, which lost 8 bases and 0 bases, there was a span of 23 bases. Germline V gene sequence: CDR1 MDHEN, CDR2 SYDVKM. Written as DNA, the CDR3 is TGTGCCAGCCTGCCCGGGCCCTGGGCCCTCTTAGCCAAAAACATTCAGTACTTC. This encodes CASLPGPWALLAKNIQYF.

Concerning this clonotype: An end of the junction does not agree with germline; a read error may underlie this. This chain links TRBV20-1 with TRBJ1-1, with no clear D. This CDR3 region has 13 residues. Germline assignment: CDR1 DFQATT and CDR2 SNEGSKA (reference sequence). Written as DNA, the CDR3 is TGTAGTGCTAGGCAGTCACCGAACACTGAAGCTTTCTTT. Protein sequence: CSARQSPNTEAFF.

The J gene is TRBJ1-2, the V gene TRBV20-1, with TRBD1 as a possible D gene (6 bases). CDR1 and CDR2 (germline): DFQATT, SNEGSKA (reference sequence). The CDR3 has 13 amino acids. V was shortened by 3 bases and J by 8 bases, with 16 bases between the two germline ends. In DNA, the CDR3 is TGCAGTGCTAGGGGGACCAGGGGCACGGGCTACACCTTC. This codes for CSARGTRGTGYTF.

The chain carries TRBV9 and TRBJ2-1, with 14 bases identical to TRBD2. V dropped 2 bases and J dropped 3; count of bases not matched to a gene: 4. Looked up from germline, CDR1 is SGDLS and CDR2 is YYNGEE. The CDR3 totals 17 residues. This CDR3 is CASSVGTSGGIYNEQFF. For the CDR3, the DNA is TGTGCCAGCAGCGTGGGGACTAGCGGGGGAATCTACAATGAGCAGTTCTTC. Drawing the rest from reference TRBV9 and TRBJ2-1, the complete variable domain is DSGVTQTPKHLITATGQRVTLRCSPRSGDLSVYWYQQSLDQGLQFLIQYYNGEERAKGNILERFSAQQFPDLHSELNLSSLELGDSALYFCASSVGTSGGIYNEQFFGPGTRLTVL.

CDR3 sequence (DNA): TGTGCCACCAGCAGAGGCAGCGGGGGGGCCGCTACGCAGTATTTT. Translating gives CATSRGSGGAATQYF. The chain employs TRBV15 and TRBJ2-3; 10 bases align to TRBD2. Germline V gene lookup returns CDR1 LNHNV and CDR2 YYDKDF (reference sequence). This CDR3 region has 15 residues. The junction had 6 bases not matched to a gene; V was cut back by 1 base and J by 8 bases.

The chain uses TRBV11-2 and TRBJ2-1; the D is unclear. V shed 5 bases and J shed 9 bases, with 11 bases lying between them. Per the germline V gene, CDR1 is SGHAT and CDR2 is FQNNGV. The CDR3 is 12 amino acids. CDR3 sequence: CASSQIVSEQFF. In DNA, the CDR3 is TGTGCCAGCAGCCAGATTGTAAGTGAGCAGTTCTTC.

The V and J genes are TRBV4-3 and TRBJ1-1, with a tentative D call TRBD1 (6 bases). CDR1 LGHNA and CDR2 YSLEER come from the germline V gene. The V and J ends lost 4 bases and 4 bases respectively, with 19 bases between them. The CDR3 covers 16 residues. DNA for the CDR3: TGCGCCAGCAGCCGGCGATCGGGGTTAGGGGGCACTGAAGCTTTCTTT. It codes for CASSRRSGLGGTEAFF.

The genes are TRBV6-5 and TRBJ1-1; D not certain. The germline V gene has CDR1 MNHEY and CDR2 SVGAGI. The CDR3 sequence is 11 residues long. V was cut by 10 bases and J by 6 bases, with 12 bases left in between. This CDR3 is CATGKGSEAFF. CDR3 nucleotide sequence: TGTGCCACGGGCAAAGGTTCTGAAGCTTTCTTT.

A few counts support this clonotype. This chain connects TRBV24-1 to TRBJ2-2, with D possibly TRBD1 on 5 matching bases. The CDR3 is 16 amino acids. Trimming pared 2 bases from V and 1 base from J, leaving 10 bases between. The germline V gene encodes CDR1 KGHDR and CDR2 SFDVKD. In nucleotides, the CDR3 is TGTGCCACCAGTGATTCCAGGCAGGGGAACACCGGGGAGCTGTTTTTT. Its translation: CATSDSRQGNTGELFF.

The CDR3 sequence is CASSSRGGKVPNEQFF. CDR3 nucleotides: TGTGCCAGCAGTTCCCGGGGGGGTAAAGTCCCTAATGAGCAGTTCTTC. V and J are TRBV6-5 and TRBJ2-1; 8 bases align to TRBD2. Germline trimming cut 4 bases from V and 7 bases from J; bases unmatched to any gene: 12. The CDR3 length is 16 residues. CDR1 is MNHEY and CDR2 is SVGAGI in the germline V gene.

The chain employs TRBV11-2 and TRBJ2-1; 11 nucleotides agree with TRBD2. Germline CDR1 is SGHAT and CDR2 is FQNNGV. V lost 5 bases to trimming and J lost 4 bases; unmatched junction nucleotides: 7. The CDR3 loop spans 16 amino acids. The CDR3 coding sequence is TGTGCCAGCAGCCCACTAGCGGGGGTACCGTACAATGAGCAGTTCTTC. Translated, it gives CASSPLAGVPYNEQFF. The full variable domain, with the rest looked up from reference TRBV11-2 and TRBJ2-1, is EAGVAQSPRYKIIEKRQSVAFWCNPISGHATLYWYQQILGQGPKLLIQFQNNGVVDDSQLPKDRFSAERLKGVDSTLKIQPAKLEDSAVYLCASSPLAGVPYNEQFFGPGTRLTVL.

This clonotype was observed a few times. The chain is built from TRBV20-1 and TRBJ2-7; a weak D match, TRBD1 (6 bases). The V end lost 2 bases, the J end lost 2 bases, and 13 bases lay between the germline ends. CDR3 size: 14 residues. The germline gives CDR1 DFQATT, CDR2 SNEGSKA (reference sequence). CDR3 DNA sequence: TGCAGTGCTAGAACCGACAGGACAACCTACGAGCAGTACTTC. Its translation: CSARTDRTTYEQYF.

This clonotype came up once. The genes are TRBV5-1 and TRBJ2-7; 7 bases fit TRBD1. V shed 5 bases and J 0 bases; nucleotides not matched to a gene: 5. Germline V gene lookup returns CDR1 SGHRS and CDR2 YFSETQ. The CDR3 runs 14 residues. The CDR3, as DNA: TGCGCCAGCAGAATGGGGGACAGCTCCTACGAGCAGTACTTC. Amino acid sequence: CASRMGDSSYEQYF.

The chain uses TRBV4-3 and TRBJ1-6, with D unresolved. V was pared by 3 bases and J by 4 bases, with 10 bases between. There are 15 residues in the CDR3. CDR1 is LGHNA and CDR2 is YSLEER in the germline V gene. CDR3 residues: CASSQTEQYNSPLHF. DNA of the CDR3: TGCGCCAGCAGCCAGACTGAACAATATAATTCACCCCTCCACTTT.

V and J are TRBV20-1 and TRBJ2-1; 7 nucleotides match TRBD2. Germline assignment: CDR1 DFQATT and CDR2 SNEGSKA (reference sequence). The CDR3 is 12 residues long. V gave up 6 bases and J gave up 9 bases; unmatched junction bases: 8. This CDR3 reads CSASGTTGEQFF. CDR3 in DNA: TGCAGTGCATCGGGGACTACGGGTGAGCAGTTCTTC.

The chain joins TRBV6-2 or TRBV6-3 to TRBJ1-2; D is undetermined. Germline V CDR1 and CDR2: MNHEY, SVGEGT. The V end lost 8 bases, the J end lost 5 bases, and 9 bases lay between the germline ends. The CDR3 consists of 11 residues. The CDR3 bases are TGTGCCAGCGGGAGGATTTATGGCTACACCTTC. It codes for CASGRIYGYTF.

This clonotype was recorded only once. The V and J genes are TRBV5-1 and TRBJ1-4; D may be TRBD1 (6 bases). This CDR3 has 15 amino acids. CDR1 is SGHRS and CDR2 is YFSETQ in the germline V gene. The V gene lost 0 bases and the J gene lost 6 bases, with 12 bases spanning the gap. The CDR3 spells CASSLVQGSDEKLFF. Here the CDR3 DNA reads TGCGCCAGCAGCTTGGTACAGGGATCCGATGAAAAACTGTTTTTT.

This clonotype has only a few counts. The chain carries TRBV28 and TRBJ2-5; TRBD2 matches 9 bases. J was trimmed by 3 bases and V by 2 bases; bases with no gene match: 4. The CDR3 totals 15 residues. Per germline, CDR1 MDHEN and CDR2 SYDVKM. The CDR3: CASSLGGTSKETQYF. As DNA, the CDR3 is TGTGCCAGCAGTTTAGGAGGGACTAGCAAAGAGACCCAGTACTTC.